The present TCR beta chain was sequenced within a study of somatic mutations in cytotoxic T cells in rheumatoid arthritis. Study-level background: An approximately 30 ml EDTA sample of patient blood was drawn right after diagnosis, before any treatment.

Note on this clone: Its target is unknown.

Method: immunoSEQ multiplex PCR; TCRdb's copy keeps in-frame clones and lacks some. The profile shows approximately 19,000 clones, 75% to 85% of them singletons. Once isolated by positive magnetic bead selection, the CD4+ and CD8+ cells had their purity checked by flow cytometry. From germline, CDR1 is SGHAT and CDR2 FQDESV (reference sequence). V shed 6 bases and J 2 bases; nucleotides not matched to a gene: 5. There are 16 residues in the CDR3. Findings and caveats of the study: A slight TRBV07 underrepresentation in rheumatoid arthritis patients was reported without multiple-comparison adjustment. Each of about an eighth of the roughly 60 patients had a largest CD8+ clone that made up more than 20% of CD8+ cells.

This chain links TRBV11-1 with TRBJ2-7; 15 bases are a match to TRBD2. Sequencing was performed on CD8+ T cells sorted from blood. This sequence originates from an adult with rheumatoid arthritis. The CDR3 DNA reads TGTGCCAGCAGTTCGGGACTAGCGGGAGGACCCTACGAGCAGTACTTC. Protein: CASSSGLAGGPYEQYF.